This T cell receptor (beta chain) was captured in a study of Graves' ophthalmopathy and Graves' hyperthyroidism (dated by TCRdb to 2017 to 2018). For context, the study as a whole: Peripheral blood was collected before any treatment was given, at the time of initial diagnosis. For training and testing, the 80 to 100 patients in the discovery cohort were randomly divided in a 7:3 ratio. In total, some 130 blood samples were TCR-sequenced: around 42 ophthalmopathy, some 75 hyperthyroidism and about 17 hyperthyroidism-to-ophthalmopathy patients. An independent validation cohort comprised roughly 20 hyperthyroidism patients and roughly 15 patients who later progressed from hyperthyroidism to ophthalmopathy. Once sampling was done, hyperthyroidism patients were given methimazole at a starting dose of 30 mg daily, while ophthalmopathy patients were given high-dose intravenous methylprednisolone. The study used TCR beta repertoire signatures to distinguish Graves' ophthalmopathy from Graves' hyperthyroidism and to predict progression to ophthalmopathy. T-cell repertoires of thyroid tissue and blood were compared in six or seven hyperthyroidism patients. A discovery set of 90 to 100 patients (43 ophthalmopathy, 57 stable hyperthyroidism) was enrolled to explore V-J signatures distinguishing ophthalmopathy from hyperthyroidism. The full study reports these points: In validation, the model predicted ophthalmopathy progression with 70.59% sensitivity and roughly 72% specificity; some twelve predicted patients were CT-confirmed with GO in a median of about 6.2 months. The 13-signature model separated ophthalmopathy from stable hyperthyroidism with 87.88% sensitivity and about 81% specificity in cross-validation, and 80%/75% in the test set. Most expanded thyroid clonotypes with frequency above 0.001 were also detected in blood, suggesting blood repertoires may reflect the thyroid immune response. Sample size was not predetermined statistically, and investigators were not blinded to group allocation.

Ophthalmopathy patients were characterized by moderately to severely active disease, a Clinical Activity Score of at least 3, a NOSPECS grade of at least 4, and a disease duration under 3 months. Anyone with other autoimmune diseases, uncontrolled infections, pregnancy or lactation was excluded from the study. Clinical symptoms, serum thyroxine, TRAb, thyroid ultrasound and orbital computed tomography formed the basis of the diagnosis. Using Ficoll-Paque density gradient centrifugation, PBMCs were isolated from roughly 9.2 ml of fresh peripheral blood. Total RNA was extracted with Trizol reagent and quality-checked on an Agilent 2100 Bioanalyzer. For repertoire sequencing, the TCR beta CDR3 regions were amplified from RNA transcripts. The first round of RT-PCR was done with HTBI primers and the Qiagen OneStep RT-PCR kit, and was followed by a second round of multiplex PCR, then size selection and purification. Sequencing of the libraries was carried out on an Illumina HiSeq2000 in paired-end mode with 100 bp reads. As for the authors' bioinformatics: SOAPnuke was used for read processing, and reads with adapters, uncalled bases, a mean Phred below 15, or no exact constant-primer or identifier match were discarded. COPE v1.2.5 was used to merge high-quality paired reads. Unique nucleotide sequences were defined as clonotypes and aligned to IMGT TRB V, D and J references using MiTCR v1.1. The analysis was limited to V-J combinations with a frequency above 0.0001, which together covered about 99% of the repertoires. A TCR clonal expansion and chaos score per V-J combination was defined as the ratio of F50 clonal expansion to chaos observed in the TCRdist matrix. Welch's t-statistics and random forest were used to reduce features to 13 V-J combinations, which were fed into a naive Bayes classifier. Thyroid-blood repertoire similarity was quantified with the Morisita-Horn index. TCRdb took the public reads, trimmed them with fastp at Q25, ran MiXCR for clone calling and kept in-frame beta chains. Records with the same CDR3 protein are collapsed into one entry carrying the most frequent genes and DNA. The V and J calls and clone size are TCRdb's, not the authors'. The sample table lists some 520,000 distinct CDR3 sequences, approximately 15% of them with a count of one. The ten largest clones represent 9.8% of the sample.

This clonotype was recorded a few times. Its antigen target is currently unknown. No base-level quality is on record; no much larger clone is a single base apart. This clonotype was obtained from a woman aged 25 to 39 with Graves' ophthalmopathy. Donor details come from another sample of the same person, matched by shared clones. Sequencing was carried out using blood.

At the DNA level, the sequence is TGTGCCAAGCCCTTAGGGGCTGGCGAATTGGAGACCCAGTACTTC. This gives the protein CAKPLGAGELETQYF. The chain couples TRBV19 to TRBJ2-5; perhaps TRBD1 is the D gene, with 5 bases matching. V is clipped by 10 bases and J by 5 bases, and the sequence between their germline boundaries is 23 bases long. The germline V gene (reference sequence) supplies CDR1 LNHDA and CDR2 SQIVND. The CDR3, from cysteine to phenylalanine, totals 15 residues. Here the CDR3 DNA is all that survives: 45 bases in frame from base 1.